These 3 T cell receptor beta chains were sequenced from one sample in a study of blood T cell repertoires in COVID-19. Assay: immunoSEQ multiplex PCR; the TCRdb copy retains only in-frame clones and omits some. This table has more than 250,000 clones, 86% appearing once. The sample taken for sequencing was PBMCs or T cells enriched from blood (not recorded which). These receptors all stem from a woman between 18 and 29 years old who had recovered from COVID-19.

J is TRBJ2-2 and V is TRBV5-1, with 7 bases aligning to TRBD2. J gave up 1 base and V 4 bases, and 1 base lay outside the gene matches. Per germline, CDR1 SGHRS and CDR2 YFSETQ. The CDR3 runs 14 residues. The CDR3 sequence is CASSERENTGELFF. CDR3 in DNA: TGCGCCAGCAGCGAGCGGGAGAACACCGGGGAGCTGTTTTTT.

The V call is TRBV19, the J call TRBJ1-4, with 7 bases that match TRBD1. This CDR3 has 13 residues. V lost 7 bases and J lost 6; bases outside the gene matches: 5. In germline, CDR1 is LNHDA, CDR2 SQIVND (reference sequence). CDR3 region: CASTTGEYEKLFF. The CDR3 coding sequence is TGTGCCAGTACTACAGGGGAGTATGAAAAACTGTTTTTT.

The gene calls are TRBV28 and TRBJ2-7; D is possibly TRBD2 (5 bases). This CDR3 has 13 amino acids. Trimming took 11 bases from V and 2 from J, leaving 16 bases between them. Looked up from germline, CDR1 is MDHEN and CDR2 is SYDVKM. The CDR3 DNA follows: TGTGCCTTTCCCCCTGGGAGCCCCTACGAGCAGTACTTC. This gives the protein CAFPPGSPYEQYF. The complete variable domain, with remaining parts taken from reference TRBV28 and TRBJ2-7, reads DVKVTQSSRYLVKRTGEKVFLECVQDMDHENMFWYRQDPGLGLRLIYFSYDVKMKEKGDIPEGYSVSREKKERFSLILESASTNQTSMYLCAFPPGSPYEQYFGPGTRLTVT.